The present T cell receptor beta chain was sequenced within a study of T cells after yellow fever vaccination. Notes on the study in general: Weaker, the secondary response peaked sooner, at day 5 versus 15. Post-booster repertoires again held most primary-vaccination clones (roughly 95% CD4, roughly 89% CD8).

TCR cDNA, made by 5'RACE template switching, carried an added universal primer site and UMIs. TCRdb re-called the 5' RACE reads with MiXCR, one entry per CDR3 protein. Of 180,000 or so distinct CDR3 sequences detected, 11% appear once; the ten largest clones hold 36%. This clonotype was seen more than once but under ten times. The antigen remains unidentified. Trimming removed 5 bases at V and 5 bases at J, with 10 bases between. There are 12 residues in the CDR3. Germline CDR1 and CDR2: SEHNR and FQNEAQ (reference sequence). The J gene is TRBJ2-7, the V gene TRBV7-9; D unclear. Here the sequenced sample was CD8+ T cells sorted from PBMCs, taken 15 days after the yellow fever booster vaccination. This receptor was identified in a young man who received the YFV17D yellow fever vaccine. CDR3 amino acids: CASSRDGNEQYV. CDR3 nucleotide sequence: TGTGCCAGCAGCCGTGACGGAAACGAGCAGTACGTC.